Below are 8 T cell receptor beta chains sequenced from a single sample in a study of shared clonotypes between healthy human individuals. Terminally differentiated effector memory CD45RA+ cells were excluded by CCR7 positive selection of CD45RO-negative cells. Sequenced by immunoSEQ multiplex PCR; TCRdb stores in-frame clones only, minus some. Here the sample spans approximately 810,000 clones, more than 85% being singletons. The sequencing input was naive CD8+ T cells sorted from blood. The receptors derive from a man aged 25-40 years in good health.

The genes are TRBV19 and TRBJ2-7; 11 positions agree with TRBD2. This CDR3 region has 15 residues. Germline loops: CDR1 LNHDA, CDR2 SQIVND (reference sequence). V lost 3 bases and J lost 3; bases outside the gene matches: 4. The CDR3 DNA reads TGTGCCAGTAGTATTTCTAGCGGGAGGAACTACGAGCAGTACTTC. This encodes CASSISSGRNYEQYF.

CDR3 region: CASSPSTGGNQPQHF. CDR3 sequence (DNA): TGTGCCAGCAGCCCTTCTACAGGGGGAAATCAGCCCCAGCATTTT. The chain has TRBV9 and TRBJ1-5; 8 bases line up with TRBD1. Trimming took 4 bases from V and 4 from J; bases not matched to a gene: 7. This CDR3 region has 15 residues. The germline V gene has CDR1 SGDLS and CDR2 YYNGEE.

This chain joins TRBV15 and TRBJ2-7, with D maybe TRBD1 (6 bases). The CDR3 runs to 15 residues. Germline V gene sequence: CDR1 LNHNV, CDR2 YYDKDF (reference sequence). V was trimmed by 1 base and J by 0 bases, leaving 10 bases between them. The CDR3 is CATSRGTESSYEQYF. In DNA form, the CDR3 reads TGTGCCACCAGCAGAGGGACAGAGAGCTCCTACGAGCAGTACTTC. Complete variable domain (other parts from reference TRBV15 and TRBJ2-7): DAMVIQNPRYQVTQFGKPVTLSCSQTLNHNVMYWYQQKSSQAPKLLFHYYDKDFNNEADTPDNFQSRRPNTSFCFLDIRSPGLGDTAMYLCATSRGTESSYEQYFGPGTRLTVT.

Here the CDR3 reads CASSSGITGHYGYTF. The CDR3 DNA is TGTGCCAGCAGTTCGGGAATAACAGGGCACTATGGCTACACCTTC. This chain joins TRBV27 and TRBJ1-2; tentative D call: TRBD1 (6 bases). This CDR3 region has 15 residues. Between the trimmed V and J ends, which lost 4 bases and 3 bases, there was a span of 15 bases. Germline loops: CDR1 MNHEY, CDR2 SMNVEV (reference sequence).

The genes are TRBV5-1 and TRBJ2-7, with 7 bases lining up with TRBD2. V was pared by 4 bases and J by 4 bases, with 11 bases of the junction left unmatched. The CDR3 is made up of 15 amino acids. The germline V gene encodes CDR1 SGHRS and CDR2 YFSETQ. CDR3 region: CASSPTWAGVYEQYF. The CDR3 DNA reads TGCGCCAGCAGCCCGACGTGGGCGGGAGTTTACGAGCAGTACTTC.

The CDR3 sequence is CASSPAGARQPQHF. CDR3 nucleotide sequence: TGTGCCAGCAGCCCCGCGGGGGCACGGCAGCCCCAGCATTTT. The chain joins TRBV5-5 to TRBJ1-5; the D gene is possibly TRBD1 (6 bases). V dropped 4 bases and J dropped 7 bases, with 15 bases sitting between them. Looked up from germline, CDR1 is SGHKS and CDR2 is YYEKEE (reference sequence). CDR3 length: 14 residues.

The chain employs TRBV5-1 and TRBJ2-1; D gene ambiguous. The CDR3 covers 11 residues. V was cut by 5 bases and J by 5 bases, with 5 bases left in between. Germline CDR1 SGHRS, CDR2 YFSETQ. CDR3 sequence: CASRYNNEQFF. CDR3 coding DNA: TGCGCCAGCAGATACAACAATGAGCAGTTCTTC.

The J gene is TRBJ2-7, the V gene TRBV7-3, with 8 bases lining up with TRBD1. Germline V lookup: CDR1 SGHTA, CDR2 FQGTGA. The CDR3 consists of 15 residues. Trimming at V came to 4 bases and at J to 1 base, leaving 6 bases not matched to a gene. CDR3 coding DNA: TGTGCCAGCAGCTACACAGGGGGAAAGTCCTACGAGCAGTACTTC. Amino acid sequence: CASSYTGGKSYEQYF.